This T cell receptor beta chain was captured in a study of blood T cell repertoires in COVID-19. Profiling relied on immunoSEQ multiplex PCR, and the TCRdb table lists in-frame clones only, not all of them. The table shows over 350,000 clones, with nearly 90% occurring only once. The V gene end was trimmed by 6 bases and the J gene end by 8 bases; junction bases not matched to a gene: 7. CDR1 MNHNY and CDR2 SVGAGI come from the germline V gene (reference sequence). This CDR3 has 13 residues. The V call is TRBV6-6, the J call TRBJ1-1; 9 nucleotides match TRBD1. The sequencing input was PBMCs or T cells enriched from blood (not recorded which). The receptor was isolated from a woman aged 18 to 35 with acute COVID-19. The CDR3 protein is CASSRTGETEAFF. CDR3 coding DNA: TGTGCCAGCAGCCGGACAGGGGAGACCGAAGCTTTCTTT.